These T cell receptor beta chains were read from a single sample in a study of blood T cell repertoires in COVID-19. Produced via immunoSEQ multiplex PCR; TCRdb's table is partial and in-frame only. The table lists 50,000 to 60,000 clones, around nine tenths of them singletons. The specimen was peripheral blood. These receptors were taken from a man of 80 years or more with active or convalescent COVID-19. The CDR3 runs from the conserved cysteine through the conserved F or W. Fields, in order: CDR3 length, D gene, clone size, J gene, V gene, CDR3 DNA, CDR3 protein. A D gene is named only where the DNA matches it firmly. Size tells how often a clone was seen (once, few, many) or the class of an expanded clone, and some rows leave it out.

len: 13; d_gene: -; abundance: once; j_gene: TRBJ1-1; v_gene: TRBV18; CDR3nt: TGTGCCAGCTCGCAGACAGAGAACACTGAAGCTTTCTTT; CDR3aa: CASSQTENTEAFF
len: 16; d_gene: TRBD2; abundance: once; j_gene: TRBJ2-7; v_gene: TRBV5-6; CDR3nt: TGTGCCAGCAGCTTGGCCCGACTAGCGAACCTCTACGAGCAGTACTTC; CDR3aa: CASSLARLANLYEQYF
len: 14; d_gene: -; abundance: -; j_gene: TRBJ2-1; v_gene: TRBV3-1/TRBV3-2; CDR3nt: TGTGCCAGCAGCCAAGGGGGGCCCACCAGGGAGCAGTTCTTC; CDR3aa: CASSQGGPTREQFF
len: 19; d_gene: -; abundance: -; j_gene: TRBJ2-5; v_gene: TRBV7-9; CDR3nt: TGTGCCAGCAGCTTTCCCCCTCCTAGGGGGACCCAAAACCAAGAGACCCAGTACTTC; CDR3aa: CASSFPPPRGTQNQETQYF
len: 13; d_gene: -; abundance: -; j_gene: TRBJ2-3; v_gene: TRBV29-1; CDR3nt: TGCAGCGTTGTTCCGTACAGTGGAGATACGCAGTATTTT; CDR3aa: CSVVPYSGDTQYF
len: 14; d_gene: TRBD1; abundance: -; j_gene: TRBJ1-4; v_gene: TRBV5-1; CDR3nt: TGCGCCAGCAGCATGGACAGGGCAAACGAAAAACTGTTTTTT; CDR3aa: CASSMDRANEKLFF
len: 16; d_gene: -; abundance: -; j_gene: TRBJ2-7; v_gene: TRBV7-2; CDR3nt: TGTGCCAGCAGTCGAACCGGAGGCAGCGATTCCTACGAGCAGTACTTC; CDR3aa: CASSRTGGSDSYEQYF
len: 16; d_gene: -; abundance: -; j_gene: TRBJ1-1; v_gene: TRBV6-5; CDR3nt: TGTGCCAGCAGTTTGATATCGGACACAAAGAACACTGAAGCTTTCTTT; CDR3aa: CASSLISDTKNTEAFF
len: 14; d_gene: -; abundance: -; j_gene: TRBJ1-1; v_gene: TRBV6-5; CDR3nt: TGTGCCAGCAGTTACGAGGTCTTATATACTGAAGCTTTCTTT; CDR3aa: CASSYEVLYTEAFF
len: 15; d_gene: TRBD1; abundance: -; j_gene: TRBJ1-3; v_gene: TRBV6-6; CDR3nt: TGTGCCAGCAGTCCGACAGGGGAAGCTGGAAACACCATATATTTT; CDR3aa: CASSPTGEAGNTIYF
len: 14; d_gene: -; abundance: -; j_gene: TRBJ2-2; v_gene: TRBV28; CDR3nt: TGTGCCGGGCGGACAGCCCAGGACCCCGGGGAGCTGTTTTTT; CDR3aa: CAGRTAQDPGELFF
len: 13; d_gene: TRBD1; abundance: -; j_gene: TRBJ1-2; v_gene: TRBV19; CDR3nt: TGTGCCAGTAGCTGGGGACAGGGCTATGGCTACACCTTC; CDR3aa: CASSWGQGYGYTF
len: 14; d_gene: -; abundance: -; j_gene: TRBJ2-7; v_gene: TRBV6-5; CDR3nt: TGTGCCAGCACTAGAGGGGACACAATGGATCCCCAGTACTTC; CDR3aa: CASTRGDTMDPQYF
len: 16; d_gene: TRBD2; abundance: -; j_gene: TRBJ2-7; v_gene: TRBV19; CDR3nt: TGTGCCAGTAGTAGAAGCACTAGCGGGAGCTACTACGAGCAGTACTTC; CDR3aa: CASSRSTSGSYYEQYF
len: 15; d_gene: -; abundance: -; j_gene: TRBJ2-7; v_gene: TRBV7-2; CDR3nt: TGTGCCAGCAGCCCCGGTCGCGGATTAAATTACGAGCAGTACTTC; CDR3aa: CASSPGRGLNYEQYF
len: 17; d_gene: -; abundance: -; j_gene: TRBJ2-2; v_gene: TRBV4-2; CDR3nt: TGTGCCAGCAGCCAAGATTCCCCAGGGAGGTCGTCCGGGGAGCTGTTTTTT; CDR3aa: CASSQDSPGRSSGELFF
len: 18; d_gene: -; abundance: -; j_gene: TRBJ2-4; v_gene: TRBV19; CDR3nt: TGTGCCAGTAGTACCCCCGGACAGCCTTTGGGGGCCAAAAACATTCAGTACTTC; CDR3aa: CASSTPGQPLGAKNIQYF
len: 15; d_gene: TRBD2; abundance: -; j_gene: TRBJ2-1; v_gene: TRBV11-2; CDR3nt: TGTGCCAGCAGCTCCCTAGCGGGAGTAGGCTATGAGCAGTTCTTC; CDR3aa: CASSSLAGVGYEQFF
len: 13; d_gene: -; abundance: once; j_gene: TRBJ1-1; v_gene: TRBV29-1; CDR3nt: TGCAGCGCAAGACAGGACTTGAACACTGAAGCTTTCTTT; CDR3aa: CSARQDLNTEAFF
len: 14; d_gene: TRBD2; abundance: -; j_gene: TRBJ2-7; v_gene: TRBV29-1; CDR3nt: TGCAGCACCCGATCGGAGGGGCGGGGGGTCGAGCAGTACTTC; CDR3aa: CSTRSEGRGVEQYF
len: 15; d_gene: TRBD1; abundance: -; j_gene: TRBJ1-5; v_gene: TRBV7-8; CDR3nt: TGTGCCAGCAGCCTGTGGGACAGCCCCAATCAGCCCCAGCATTTT; CDR3aa: CASSLWDSPNQPQHF
len: 14; d_gene: -; abundance: -; j_gene: TRBJ2-3; v_gene: TRBV28; CDR3nt: TGTGCCAGCAGTTCCCCTGGGCTACCCGATACGCAGTATTTT; CDR3aa: CASSSPGLPDTQYF
len: 14; d_gene: -; abundance: -; j_gene: TRBJ1-2; v_gene: TRBV9; CDR3nt: TGTGCCAGCAGCGCGAATCCTGGAGGGGACTCACAAGCCTTC; CDR3aa: CASSANPGGDSQAF
len: 19; d_gene: TRBD2; abundance: -; j_gene: TRBJ2-2; v_gene: TRBV24-1; CDR3nt: TGTGCCACCAGTGATTTTGTCGGACTAGCGGGAGTGAACACCGGGGAGCTGTTTTTT; CDR3aa: CATSDFVGLAGVNTGELFF
len: 14; d_gene: -; abundance: -; j_gene: TRBJ2-1; v_gene: TRBV7-8; CDR3nt: TGTGCCAGCAGCCTAAGTGGGGGGTGGAATGAGCAGTTCTTC; CDR3aa: CASSLSGGWNEQFF
len: 12; d_gene: -; abundance: -; j_gene: TRBJ1-2; v_gene: TRBV6-5; CDR3nt: TGTGCCAGCAGTTCCTTAAATCGGGGCTACACCTTC; CDR3aa: CASSSLNRGYTF
len: 13; d_gene: TRBD1; abundance: -; j_gene: TRBJ2-2; v_gene: TRBV29-1; CDR3nt: TGCAGCGTTGGGACAGGGGCTACCGGGGAGCTGTTTTTT; CDR3aa: CSVGTGATGELFF
len: 12; d_gene: -; abundance: -; j_gene: TRBJ1-2; v_gene: TRBV3-1/TRBV3-2; CDR3nt: TGTGCCAGCAGCCGTCAAGGGAGAACCTACACCTTC; CDR3aa: CASSRQGRTYTF
len: 12; d_gene: -; abundance: -; j_gene: TRBJ2-3; v_gene: TRBV7-2; CDR3nt: TGTGCCAGCAGCACGCAGGGTTATACGCAGTATTTT; CDR3aa: CASSTQGYTQYF